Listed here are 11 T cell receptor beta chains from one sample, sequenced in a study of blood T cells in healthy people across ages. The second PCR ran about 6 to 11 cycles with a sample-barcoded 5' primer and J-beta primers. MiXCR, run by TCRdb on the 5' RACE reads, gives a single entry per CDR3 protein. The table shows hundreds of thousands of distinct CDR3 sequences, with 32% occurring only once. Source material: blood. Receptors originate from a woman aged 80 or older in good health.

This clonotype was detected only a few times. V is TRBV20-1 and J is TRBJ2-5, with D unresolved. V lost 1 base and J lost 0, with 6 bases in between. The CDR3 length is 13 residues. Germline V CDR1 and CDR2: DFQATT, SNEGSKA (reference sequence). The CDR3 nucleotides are TGCAGTGCTAGAGCTGGCTACCAAGAGACCCAGTACTTC. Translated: CSARAGYQETQYF.

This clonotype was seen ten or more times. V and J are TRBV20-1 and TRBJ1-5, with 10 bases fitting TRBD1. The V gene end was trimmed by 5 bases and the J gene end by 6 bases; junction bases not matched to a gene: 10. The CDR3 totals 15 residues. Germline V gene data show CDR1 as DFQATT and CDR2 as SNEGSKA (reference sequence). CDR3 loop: CSALTGGAMTQPQHF. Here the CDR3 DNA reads TGCAGTGCTCTGACAGGGGGCGCGATGACTCAGCCCCAGCATTTT.

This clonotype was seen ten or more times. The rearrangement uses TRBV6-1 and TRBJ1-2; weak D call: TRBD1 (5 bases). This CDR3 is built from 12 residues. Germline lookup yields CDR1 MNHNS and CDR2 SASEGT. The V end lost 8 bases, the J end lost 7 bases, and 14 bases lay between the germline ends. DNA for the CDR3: TGTGCCAGCTTTCAGGGCCAGGGTGGCTACACCTTC. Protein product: CASFQGQGGYTF.

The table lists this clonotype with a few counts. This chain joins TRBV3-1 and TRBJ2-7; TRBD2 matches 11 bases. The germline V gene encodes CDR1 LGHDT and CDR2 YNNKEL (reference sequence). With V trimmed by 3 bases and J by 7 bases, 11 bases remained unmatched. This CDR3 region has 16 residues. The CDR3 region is CASSHLAGGKINEQYF. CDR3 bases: TGTGCCAGCAGCCACCTAGCGGGGGGTAAAATCAATGAGCAGTACTTC.

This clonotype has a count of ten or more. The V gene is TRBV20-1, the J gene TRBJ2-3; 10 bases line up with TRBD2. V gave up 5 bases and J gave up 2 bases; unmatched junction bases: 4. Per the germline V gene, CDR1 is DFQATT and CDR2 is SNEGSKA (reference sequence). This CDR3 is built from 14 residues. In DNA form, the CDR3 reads TGCAGTGCTTCTCTAGCGGGGGTCACAGATACGCAGTATTTT. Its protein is CSASLAGVTDTQYF.

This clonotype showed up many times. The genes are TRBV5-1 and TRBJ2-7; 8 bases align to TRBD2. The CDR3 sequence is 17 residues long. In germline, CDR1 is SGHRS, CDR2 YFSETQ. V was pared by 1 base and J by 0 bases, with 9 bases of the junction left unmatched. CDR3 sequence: CASSLTSGGRSSYEQYF. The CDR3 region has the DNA TGCGCCAGCAGCTTGACGAGCGGGGGACGTAGCTCCTACGAGCAGTACTTC.

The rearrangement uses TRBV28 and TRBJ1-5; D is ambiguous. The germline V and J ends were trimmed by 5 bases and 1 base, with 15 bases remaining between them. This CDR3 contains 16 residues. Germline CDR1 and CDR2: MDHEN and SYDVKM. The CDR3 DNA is TGTGCCAGCAGTCATGGACTCAGGCGGAGCAATCAGCCCCAGCATTTT. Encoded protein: CASSHGLRRSNQPQHF. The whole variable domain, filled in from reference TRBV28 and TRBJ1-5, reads DVKVTQSSRYLVKRTGEKVFLECVQDMDHENMFWYRQDPGLGLRLIYFSYDVKMKEKGDIPEGYSVSREKKERFSLILESASTNQTSMYLCASSHGLRRSNQPQHFGDGTRLSIL.

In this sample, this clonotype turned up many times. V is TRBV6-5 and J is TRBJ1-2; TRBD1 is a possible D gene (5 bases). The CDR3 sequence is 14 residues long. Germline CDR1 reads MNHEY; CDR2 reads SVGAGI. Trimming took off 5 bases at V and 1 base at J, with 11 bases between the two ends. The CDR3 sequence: CASSTGGYNYGYTF. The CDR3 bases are TGTGCCAGCAGTACGGGGGGATATAACTATGGCTACACCTTC.

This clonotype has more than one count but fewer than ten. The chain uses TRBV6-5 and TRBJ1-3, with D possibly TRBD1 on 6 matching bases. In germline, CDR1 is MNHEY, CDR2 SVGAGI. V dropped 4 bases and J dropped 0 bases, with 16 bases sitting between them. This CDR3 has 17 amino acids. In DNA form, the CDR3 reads TGTGCCAGCAGTTCCCTTACAGGGCCTTCCTCTGGAAACACCATATATTTT. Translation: CASSSLTGPSSGNTIYF.

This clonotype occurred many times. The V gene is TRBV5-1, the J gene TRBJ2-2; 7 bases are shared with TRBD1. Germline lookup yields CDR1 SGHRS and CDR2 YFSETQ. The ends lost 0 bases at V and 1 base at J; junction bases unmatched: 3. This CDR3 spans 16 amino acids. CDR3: CASSLEGAWNTGELFF. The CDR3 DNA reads TGCGCCAGCAGCTTGGAGGGGGCGTGGAACACCGGGGAGCTGTTTTTT.

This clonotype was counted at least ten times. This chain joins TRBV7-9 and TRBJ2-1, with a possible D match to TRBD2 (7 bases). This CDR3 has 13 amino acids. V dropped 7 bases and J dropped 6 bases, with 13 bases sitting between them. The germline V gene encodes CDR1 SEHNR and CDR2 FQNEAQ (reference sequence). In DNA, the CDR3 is TGTGCCAGCAAAGAAGGGGGGGCCAATGAGCAGTTCTTC. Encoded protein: CASKEGGANEQFF.